The T cell receptor beta chain described here comes from a study of tumor and adjacent non-tumor tissue in lung cancer. Overall study context: Histology: 12 adenocarcinoma, a couple of squamous cell carcinoma, 1 small cell lung cancer. Stage I to III disease affected some 11 men and roughly 5 women aged about 31 to 85. Approximately 4.2 million productive TCRbeta reads were obtained per sample on average. Study-level findings and limits: In normal lung, the top 100 clones were significantly more dominant than in tumor.

This sample's RNA came from whole unsorted tissue. Distant lung tissue was collected more than 3 cm away from the tumor edge. CDR1 SGHAT and CDR2 FQNNGV come from the germline V gene. This CDR3 spans 15 amino acids. V was pared by 3 bases and J by 2 bases, with 12 bases between. On this clonotype: Its specificity is not known.

The library came from three nested PCR rounds adapted from ARM-PCR protocols. Via MiXCR, TCRdb re-called the multiplex PCR reads, giving one row per CDR3 protein. Of under 95,000 distinct CDR3 sequences in the sample, 80% to 90% were seen once. V is TRBV11-2 and J is TRBJ2-3; weak D call: TRBD2 (5 bases). The clonotype was recovered from a man in his sixties with non-small cell lung cancer. Sequencing was performed on distant non-tumor lung tissue. For the CDR3, the DNA is TGTGCCAGCAGCTTGACGACTACGCCCACAGATACGCAGTATTTT. Translation: CASSLTTTPTDTQYF.